The 20 T cell receptor beta chains below were found in one sample sequenced in a study of regulatory T cells in long-lasting Graves disease. Documented time point: newly diagnosed GD, antithyroid drugs for less than 3 months. Preparation of the TCR library used RNA extracted from PBMCs. Arm-PCR of CDR3 regions and iRepertoire HTBI primers were the basis on which TCR beta libraries were built. TCRdb ran MiXCR on the multiplex PCR reads and lists one entry per CDR3 protein. Of roughly 400,000 distinct CDR3 sequences detected, about 17% appear once; the ten largest clones hold under 30%. These data are also associated with another study on T cells in Graves' hyperthyroidism and ophthalmopathy.

Sequencing was performed on peripheral blood mononuclear cells (PBMCs), taken at new diagnosis, from a patient treated with antithyroid drugs. The receptors originated from a woman between 18 and 30 years old with Graves disease.

Regarding this clonotype: A much larger clonotype is one base distant, so this may be a read error. This chain joins TRBV20-1 and TRBJ2-1; 7 bases fit TRBD2. Germline CDR1 is DFQATT and CDR2 is SNEGSKA (reference sequence). The CDR3 runs 14 residues. The CDR3: CSRGAGVPYNEHFF. DNA for the CDR3: TGCAGCCGGGGTGCGGGAGTCCCCTACAATGAGCATTTCTTC.

This clonotype came up many times. This chain joins TRBV6-1 and TRBJ2-1; 13 bases align to TRBD2. The germline V gene has CDR1 MNHNS and CDR2 SASEGT. The length of the CDR3 is 15 residues. J was trimmed by 6 bases and V by 6 bases; bases with no gene match: 5. The CDR3 DNA sequence: TGTGCCAGCAGCGGACTAGCGGGAGCGGTCAATGAGCAGTTCTTC. It translates to CASSGLAGAVNEQFF.

This clonotype turned up a few times. The rearrangement uses TRBV29-1 and TRBJ1-1, with TRBD1 matching 7 bases. V shed 6 bases, J shed 4 bases, and the junction held 11 bases outside the gene matches. CDR1 is SQVTM, CDR2 ANQGSEA, per germline. This CDR3 is 14 amino acids long. DNA for the CDR3: TGCAGCGTAACAAAGGGGGCTGGGAGCACTGAAGCTTTCTTT. It is translated as CSVTKGAGSTEAFF. The whole variable domain, remainder taken from reference TRBV29-1 and TRBJ1-1, is SAVISQKPSRDICQRGTSLTIQCQVDSQVTMMFWYRQQPGQSLTLIATANQGSEATYESGFVIDKFPISRPNLTFSTLTVSNMSPEDSSIYLCSVTKGAGSTEAFFGQGTRLTVV.

The sample holds many counts of this clonotype. V usage is TRBV20-1 and J usage is TRBJ2-1; D may match TRBD1 or TRBD2 (5 bases each). Germline CDR1 and CDR2: DFQATT and SNEGSKA (reference sequence). The V end was cut by 6 bases, the J end by 7 bases, with 22 bases between. The CDR3 extends over 15 amino acids. The CDR3 here is CSALDGDRVINEQFF. The CDR3 DNA is TGCAGTGCCCTAGACGGGGACCGGGTGATTAATGAGCAGTTCTTC.

V and J are TRBV6-1 and TRBJ2-1; the D gene is possibly TRBD2 (6 bases). Trimming took off 6 bases at V and 8 bases at J, with 14 bases between the two ends. The CDR3 length is 13 residues. Germline-derived CDR1 and CDR2 are MNHNS and SASEGT. The chain's CDR3 is CASSRVTSYEQFF. Written as DNA, the CDR3 is TGTGCCAGCAGCCGAGTGACTAGTTATGAGCAGTTCTTC.

The chain recombines TRBV13 with TRBJ1-3; D unresolved. This CDR3 has 13 amino acids. V was shortened by 8 bases and J by 2 bases, with 10 bases between the two germline ends. The germline V gene has CDR1 PRHDT and CDR2 FYEKMQ (reference sequence). CDR3 in DNA: TGTGCCAGCGTAGCCCGAACTGGAAACACCATATATTTT. As protein: CASVARTGNTIYF. Full variable domain (missing parts from reference TRBV13 and TRBJ1-3): AAGVIQSPRHLIKEKRETATLKCYPIPRHDTVYWYQQGPGQDPQFLISFYEKMQSDKGSIPDRFSAQQFSDYHSELNMSSLELGDSALYFCASVARTGNTIYFGEGSWLTVV.

Ten or more counts support this clonotype. The chain combines TRBV6-5 with TRBJ2-7; D gene ambiguous. Germline V gene lookup returns CDR1 MNHEY and CDR2 SVGAGI. V lost 2 bases, J lost 9 bases, and 14 bases lay in between. There are 13 residues in the CDR3. CDR3 sequence: CASSYRASGWQYF. The CDR3 region has the DNA TGTGCCAGCAGTTACAGGGCGTCAGGATGGCAGTACTTC.

In its sample, this clonotype was seen many times. This chain joins TRBV14 and TRBJ2-7; 7 bases agree with TRBD2. The V segment lost 9 bases and the J segment 6 bases; nucleotides outside the gene matches: 11. Germline V gives CDR1 SGHDN, CDR2 FVKESK. The CDR3 runs 13 residues. The CDR3 region has the DNA TGTGCCAGTGGACGACTAGCTCTAGGCGAGCAGTACTTC. Its protein product is CASGRLALGEQYF.

This clonotype has a count of ten or more. The rearrangement uses TRBV27 and TRBJ2-5; D remains unclear. The CDR3 extends over 12 amino acids. Trimming stripped 8 bases from V and 2 bases from J, with 9 bases between. Germline lookup yields CDR1 MNHEY and CDR2 SMNVEV (reference sequence). The CDR3 here is CASGRTQETQYF. The DNA for the CDR3 is TGTGCCAGCGGGCGAACGCAAGAGACCCAGTACTTC.

This chain connects TRBV18 to TRBJ1-6; D gene uncertain. This CDR3 has 14 residues. Looked up from germline, CDR1 is KGHSH and CDR2 is LQKENI. V lost 0 bases to trimming and J lost 7 bases, with 7 bases between them. DNA for the CDR3: TGTGCCAGCTCACCACCAGGGTCAAATTCACCCCTCCACTTT. Translation gives CASSPPGSNSPLHF.

This clonotype has more than one count but fewer than ten. This chain uses TRBV2 with TRBJ2-5; unclear D gene. This CDR3 is 14 amino acids long. Between the trimmed V and J ends, which lost 5 bases and 2 bases, there was a span of 12 bases. In germline, CDR1 is SNHLY, CDR2 FYNNEI. The DNA of the CDR3 is TGTGCCAGCAGTTCATCCGCCGGACAAGAGACCCAGTACTTC. Translation: CASSSSAGQETQYF.

This clonotype was counted at least ten times. The chain uses TRBV27 and TRBJ2-3, with a tentative D call TRBD2 (6 bases). With 6 bases removed from V and 3 bases from J, the gap between germline ends came to 19 bases. From germline, CDR1 is MNHEY and CDR2 SMNVEV (reference sequence). The CDR3 runs to 16 residues. Here the CDR3 DNA reads TGTGCCAGCAGAGAACTTCTAGGAGGGGCAACAGATACGCAGTATTTT. Translating gives CASRELLGGATDTQYF.

V gene TRBV3-1 combines with J gene TRBJ2-1; 11 bases are shared with TRBD2. This CDR3 has 18 amino acids. V gave up 1 base and J gave up 7 bases; unmatched junction bases: 12. Germline V lookup: CDR1 LGHDT, CDR2 YNNKEL (reference sequence). CDR3 sequence reads: CASSQGLAGGPEGNEQFF. The DNA of the CDR3 is TGTGCCAGCAGCCAAGGGTTAGCGGGAGGGCCTGAGGGAAATGAGCAGTTCTTC.

This clonotype was counted ten times or more. The rearrangement joins TRBV20-1 to TRBJ2-7; 10 bases line up with TRBD1. Germline V lookup: CDR1 DFQATT, CDR2 SNEGSKA (reference sequence). This CDR3 region has 15 residues. With 0 bases clipped from V and 2 bases from J, the junction kept 4 bases outside the gene matches. DNA of the CDR3: TGCAGTGCTAGAGATACCGGGACAGGGGCCTACGAGCAGTACTTC. It is translated as CSARDTGTGAYEQYF.

This clonotype has more than one count but fewer than ten. A read error is possible here, since a much larger clone lies one base away. V is TRBV28 and J is TRBJ2-4, with TRBD2 identical over 9 bases. Germline-derived CDR1 and CDR2 are MDHEN and SYDVKM. This CDR3 is 16 amino acids long. Trimming cost V 2 bases and J 13 bases; bases outside gene matches: 15. DNA for the CDR3: TGTGCCAGCAGTTTAGGCCGCGGGAGGGCCAGGGATGAGCAGTACTTC. This codes for CASSLGRGRARDEQYF.

This clonotype was counted ten times or more. This chain joins TRBV29-1 and TRBJ2-3; unclear D gene. Germline values: CDR1 SQVTM, CDR2 ANQGSEA. The CDR3 runs to 15 residues. V was cut by 3 bases and J by 1 base, with 14 bases left in between. The CDR3 spells CSVEDRARGTDTQYF. The CDR3 DNA is TGCAGCGTTGAGGACCGGGCAAGGGGCACAGATACGCAGTATTTT.

This clonotype came up many times. The chain joins TRBV28 to TRBJ1-2; 11 bases are a match to TRBD1. V lost 7 bases, J lost 8 bases, and 9 bases stayed unmatched. The CDR3 is 14 residues long. Germline assignment: CDR1 MDHEN and CDR2 SYDVKM. CDR3 region: CASTLDRGPAGYTF. In DNA, the CDR3 is TGTGCCAGCACTTTGGACAGGGGGCCCGCCGGCTACACCTTC.

This clonotype has a count of ten or more. The rearrangement joins TRBV4-3 to TRBJ2-3; possible D gene TRBD2, 5 bases. The CDR3 runs 14 residues. The germline V and J ends were trimmed by 0 bases and 3 bases, with 7 bases remaining between them. Looked up from germline, CDR1 is LGHNA and CDR2 is YSLEER. This CDR3 is CASSQDRRTDTQYF. The CDR3 nucleotides are TGCGCCAGCAGCCAAGACCGGAGGACAGATACGCAGTATTTT.

This clonotype was seen more than once but under ten times. CDR3 nucleotide sequence: TGTGCCAGCAGCTTAGTTAGCGAACCCTACGAGCAGTACTTC. It codes for CASSLVSEPYEQYF. This rearrangement joins TRBV5-6 to TRBJ2-7, with D maybe TRBD2 (5 bases). This CDR3 spans 14 amino acids. V lost 2 bases and J 2 bases, leaving 11 bases between the germline ends. Per germline, CDR1 SGHDT and CDR2 YYEEEE. Drawing the rest from reference TRBV5-6 and TRBJ2-7, the complete variable domain is DAGVTQSPTHLIKTRGQQVTLRCSPKSGHDTVSWYQQALGQGPQFIFQYYEEEERQRGNFPDRFSGHQFPNYSSELNVNALLLGDSALYLCASSLVSEPYEQYFGPGTRLTVT.

The chain combines TRBV11-2 with TRBJ2-1, with D maybe TRBD2 (5 bases). V was clipped by 5 bases and J by 10 bases, with 15 bases between them. Per the germline V gene, CDR1 is SGHAT and CDR2 is FQNNGV. The CDR3 runs to 13 residues. CDR3 in amino acids: CASSQTSRLEQFF. The CDR3 DNA sequence: TGTGCCAGCAGCCAAACCTCGAGACTAGAGCAGTTCTTC.